A selection of T cell receptor beta chains follows, all from one sample in a study of blood T cell repertoires in COVID-19. Sequencing used immunoSEQ multiplex PCR; TCRdb keeps in-frame clones, though not all of them. Of over 300,000 clones in the sample, roughly 83% were seen once. Specimen: peripheral blood. These receptors all come from a woman aged 50 to 60 with acute or convalescent COVID-19. Each CDR3 is given with its conserved first and last residue. A D gene is named only where the DNA matches it firmly. Rows may omit the clone size; those that give it use once, few, many or a size class.

TRBV4-2	NA	NA	TRBJ1-2	CASSQENGGSYGYTF	TGTGCCAGCAGCCAAGAGAATGGAGGGAGCTATGGCTACACCTTC
TRBV4-2	NA	NA	TRBJ2-4	CASSQDEVWAKNIQYF	TGTGCCAGCAGCCAAGATGAGGTGTGGGCCAAAAACATTCAGTACTTC
TRBV16	NA	few	TRBJ1-4	CASSRPPGTNEKLFF	TGTGCCAGCAGCCGCCCTCCGGGGACTAATGAAAAACTGTTTTTT
TRBV3-1/TRBV3-2	TRBD2	NA	TRBJ2-3	CASSQGSSGRDADTQYF	TGTGCCAGCAGCCAAGGGTCTAGCGGGAGAGATGCAGATACGCAGTATTTT
TRBV7-2	TRBD2	NA	TRBJ2-2	CASRRLAGGAGELFF	TGTGCCAGCAGAAGACTAGCGGGAGGAGCCGGGGAGCTGTTTTTT
TRBV29-1	TRBD1	NA	TRBJ2-2	CSVDSGTGGGITGELFF	TGCAGCGTTGATTCGGGGACAGGGGGAGGGATCACCGGGGAGCTGTTTTTT
TRBV6-1	NA	NA	TRBJ2-7	CASSEYEVDEQYF	TGTGCCAGCAGTGAATATGAGGTGGACGAGCAGTACTTC
TRBV6-5	NA	NA	TRBJ2-4	CASSYSKAAKNIQYF	TGTGCCAGCAGTTACTCGAAAGCGGCCAAAAACATTCAGTACTTC
TRBV27	NA	NA	TRBJ1-1	CASSFSYGLNTEAFF	TGTGCCAGCAGTTTTTCATATGGCCTGAACACTGAAGCTTTCTTT
TRBV30	NA	NA	TRBJ2-5	CAWSVPGQLRETQYF	TGTGCCTGGAGTGTACCCGGACAACTTCGGGAGACCCAGTACTTC
TRBV10-3	TRBD2	NA	TRBJ2-5	CAIKWGNTSVPRETQYF	TGTGCCATCAAGTGGGGGAATACTAGCGTCCCCAGGGAGACCCAGTACTTC
TRBV2	TRBD2	NA	TRBJ2-1	CASSEGLAGNYEQFF	TGTGCCAGCAGTGAAGGGCTAGCGGGAAACTATGAGCAGTTCTTC
TRBV5-1	NA	NA	TRBJ2-1	CASSLEHYNEQFF	TGCGCCAGCAGCTTGGAACACTACAATGAGCAGTTCTTC
TRBV28	NA	NA	TRBJ2-3	CATRTTSTDTQYF	TGTGCCACCAGGACGACTAGCACAGATACGCAGTATTTT
TRBV7-9	NA	NA	TRBJ2-5	CASSFYRWTAQETQYF	TGTGCCAGCAGCTTTTACCGGTGGACAGCGCAAGAGACCCAGTACTTC
TRBV7-3	NA	NA	TRBJ2-1	CASSLSSDNEQFF	TGTGCCAGCAGCTTAAGCTCAGACAATGAGCAGTTCTTC
TRBV25-1	NA	NA	TRBJ2-7	CASSYAISSYEQYF	TGTGCCAGTAGTTATGCTATAAGCTCCTACGAGCAGTACTTC
TRBV7-3	NA	NA	TRBJ1-5	CASSLNSEEPQHF	TGTGCCAGCAGCTTAAACTCCGAGGAGCCCCAGCATTTT
TRBV7-9	NA	NA	TRBJ2-5	CASSLTWGSQETQYF	TGTGCCAGCAGCTTAACATGGGGCAGCCAAGAGACCCAGTACTTC
TRBV2	NA	NA	TRBJ2-5	CASRKGQAPAQYF	TGTGCCAGCAGGAAGGGGCAGGCCCCCGCCCAGTACTTC
TRBV9	NA	NA	TRBJ2-5	CASSPGSIPGETQYF	TGTGCCAGCAGTCCCGGGAGTATACCGGGGGAGACCCAGTACTTC
TRBV7-2	TRBD1	NA	TRBJ2-7	CASRRAGTGSYEQYF	TGTGCCAGCAGGCGGGCTGGGACAGGCTCCTACGAGCAGTACTTC
TRBV11-2	NA	NA	TRBJ2-3	CASSWGRSTDTQYF	TGTGCCAGCAGCTGGGGGCGAAGCACAGATACGCAGTATTTT
TRBV7-2	NA	once	TRBJ1-2	CASSTQGISYTF	TGTGCCAGCAGCACCCAGGGGATCAGCTACACCTTC
TRBV15	NA	once	TRBJ2-1	CATSRGTNYEQFF	TGTGCCACCAGCAGAGGGACAAATTATGAGCAGTTCTTC
TRBV10-3	NA	NA	TRBJ2-1	CAISVQRGSYNEQFF	TGTGCCATCAGTGTACAAAGGGGCTCCTACAATGAGCAGTTCTTC
TRBV9	TRBD2	NA	TRBJ2-1	CASSPPGLAGLNEQFF	TGTGCCAGCAGCCCTCCGGGACTAGCGGGGCTCAATGAGCAGTTCTTC
TRBV7-9	TRBD2	NA	TRBJ2-5	CASSLARPPGLAGKETQYF	TGTGCCAGCAGCTTAGCCCGACCACCGGGACTAGCGGGAAAAGAGACCCAGTACTTC
TRBV5-1	NA	NA	TRBJ2-1	CASSSGQGASGRRLEQFF	TGCGCCAGCAGCTCGGGACAGGGTGCGAGCGGGAGGAGACTTGAGCAGTTCTTC